This T cell receptor beta chain appears in the sequencing data of a study of T cell responses to AZD1222 COVID-19 vaccine. Looked up from germline, CDR1 is LNHDA and CDR2 is SQIVND (reference sequence). After removal of 10 bases from V and 6 bases from J, the junction contained 14 bases not matched to a gene. The CDR3 covers 17 residues. TCRdb's table, derived via immunoSEQ multiplex PCR, lists solely in-frame clones and lacks some. Among some 160,000 clones listed, around 94% were seen once. The receptor's source is an adult in good health. This sample comprised peripheral blood, obtained on day 0 of AZD1222 vaccination. This rearrangement joins TRBV19 to TRBJ2-2, with 13 positions matching TRBD2. CDR3 sequence reads: CATAGTSGARPPGELFF. The CDR3 DNA follows: TGTGCCACCGCCGGGACTAGCGGGGCCCGCCCTCCCGGGGAGCTGTTTTTT.